In this sample, the clone carrying this T cell receptor (beta chain) turned up once. The antigen is undetermined. This sample is part of a study of cytomegalovirus exposure and HLA in healthy donors. Study-wide results and limits: A list of 164 TCR beta chains associated with cytomegalovirus was given.

PCR was performed using 60 Vbeta and 13 Jbeta primers. The method was immunoSEQ multiplex PCR; TCRdb's version includes in-frame clones alone and lacks a portion of them. The sample lists 93,000 or so clones, approximately 79% occurring once. Trimming removed 1 base at V and 4 bases at J, with 10 bases between. Germline lookup yields CDR1 LNHDA and CDR2 SQIVND (reference sequence). The CDR3 is 15 residues long. This cohort consisted of healthy bone marrow donors. Sequencing used PBMCs. The rearrangement links TRBV19 to TRBJ2-2; possible D gene TRBD1, 6 bases. This receptor was identified in a man aged 45-65 years in good health and CMV-seropositive. Written as DNA, the CDR3 is TGTGCCAGTAGTATAGGGCAGGGGAGCACCGGGGAGCTGTTTTTT. Translation gives CASSIGQGSTGELFF.